This TCR beta chain was sequenced during a study of blood T cells in healthy people across ages. Whole-study context: About one barcoded beta molecule per two T cells came from capture by template switching.

Researchers isolated at least 6 million PBMCs per sample. Total RNA, at least 5.5 micrograms per sample, came from PBMCs. Per germline, CDR1 DFQATT and CDR2 SNEGSKA (reference sequence). The CDR3 is 16 amino acids. The J segment lost 5 bases and the V segment lost 0 bases, leaving 10 bases of the junction unmatched. The second PCR ran roughly 6 to 11 cycles with a sample-barcoded 5' primer and J-beta primers. Every sample gave at least 2.5 million paired-end reads containing CDR3. In TCRdb, the 5' RACE reads were re-called with MiXCR into one record per CDR3 protein. The sample lists 730,000 or so distinct CDR3 sequences, 40% to 45% occurring once. This clonotype has only one observation.

This clonotype was obtained from an older man in good health. The sample comprised blood. The chain combines TRBV20-1 with TRBJ2-5, with 9 positions matching TRBD2. CDR3 nucleotide sequence: TGCAGTGCTAGAGAGGGGCGGGGGGGCCGGCAGGAGACCCAGTACTTC. This translates into CSAREGRGGRQETQYF.